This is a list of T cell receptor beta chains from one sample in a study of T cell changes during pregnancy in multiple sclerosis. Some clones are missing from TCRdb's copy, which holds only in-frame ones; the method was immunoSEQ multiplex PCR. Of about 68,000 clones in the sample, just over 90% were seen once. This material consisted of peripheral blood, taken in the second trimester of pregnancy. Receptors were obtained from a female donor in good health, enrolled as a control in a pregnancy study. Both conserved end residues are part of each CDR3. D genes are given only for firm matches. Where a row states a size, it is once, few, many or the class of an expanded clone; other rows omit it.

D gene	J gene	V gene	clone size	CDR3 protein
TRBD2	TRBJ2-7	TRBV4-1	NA	CASSQLIGASGRYSYEQYF
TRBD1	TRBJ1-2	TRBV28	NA	CASSTGASGGGYTF
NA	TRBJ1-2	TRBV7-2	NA	CASSPFGAAGYTF
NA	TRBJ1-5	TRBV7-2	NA	CASDAGVRQPQHF
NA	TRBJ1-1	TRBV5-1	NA	CASRLTGMGTEAFF
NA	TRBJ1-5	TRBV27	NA	CASSPGMGANQPQHF
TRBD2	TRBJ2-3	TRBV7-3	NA	CASSLTVLAGADTQYF
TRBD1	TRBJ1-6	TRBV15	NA	CATSRDRSHNSPLHF
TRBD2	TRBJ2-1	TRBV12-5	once	CASGSTGLAVNEQFF
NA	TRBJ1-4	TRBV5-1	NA	CASSSTGPEKLFF
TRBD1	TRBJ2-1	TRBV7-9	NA	CASSPRDRERYEQFF
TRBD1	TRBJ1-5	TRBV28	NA	CASRRRTGALNQPQHF
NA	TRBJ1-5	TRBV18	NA	CASSPRGGPNNQPQHF